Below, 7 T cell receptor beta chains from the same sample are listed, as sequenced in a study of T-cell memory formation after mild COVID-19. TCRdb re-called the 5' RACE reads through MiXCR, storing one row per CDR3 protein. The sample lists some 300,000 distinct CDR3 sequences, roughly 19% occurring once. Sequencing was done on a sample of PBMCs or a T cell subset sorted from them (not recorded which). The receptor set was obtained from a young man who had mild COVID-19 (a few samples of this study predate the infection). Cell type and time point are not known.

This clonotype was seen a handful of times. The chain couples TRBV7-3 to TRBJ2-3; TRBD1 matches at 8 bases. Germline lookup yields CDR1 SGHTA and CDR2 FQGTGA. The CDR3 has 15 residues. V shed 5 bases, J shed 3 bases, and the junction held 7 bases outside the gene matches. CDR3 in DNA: TGTGCCAGCAGCGTATCAGGGGGCTGGACAGATACGCAGTATTTT. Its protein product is CASSVSGGWTDTQYF.

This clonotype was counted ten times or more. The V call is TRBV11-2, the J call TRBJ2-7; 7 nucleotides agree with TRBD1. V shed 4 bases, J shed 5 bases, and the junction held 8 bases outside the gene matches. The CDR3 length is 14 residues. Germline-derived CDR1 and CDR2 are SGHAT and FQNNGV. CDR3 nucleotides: TGTGCCAGCAGCTCGACAGGGAATCGGCACGAGCAGTACTTC. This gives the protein CASSSTGNRHEQYF. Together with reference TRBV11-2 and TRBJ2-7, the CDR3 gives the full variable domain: EAGVAQSPRYKIIEKRQSVAFWCNPISGHATLYWYQQILGQGPKLLIQFQNNGVVDDSQLPKDRFSAERLKGVDSTLKIQPAKLEDSAVYLCASSSTGNRHEQYFGPGTRLTVT.

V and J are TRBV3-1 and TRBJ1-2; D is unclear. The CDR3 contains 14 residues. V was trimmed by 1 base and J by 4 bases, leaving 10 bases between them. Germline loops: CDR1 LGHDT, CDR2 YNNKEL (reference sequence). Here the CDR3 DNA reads TGTGCCAGCAGCCAAGCCCTGGGGTTCTATGGCTACACCTTC. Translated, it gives CASSQALGFYGYTF.

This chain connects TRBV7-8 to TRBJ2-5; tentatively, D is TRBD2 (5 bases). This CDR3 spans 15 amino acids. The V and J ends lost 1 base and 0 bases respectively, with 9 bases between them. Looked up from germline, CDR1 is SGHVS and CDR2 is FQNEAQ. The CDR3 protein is CASSLGSGNQETQYF. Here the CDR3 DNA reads TGTGCCAGCAGCTTAGGATCCGGGAACCAAGAGACCCAGTACTTC.

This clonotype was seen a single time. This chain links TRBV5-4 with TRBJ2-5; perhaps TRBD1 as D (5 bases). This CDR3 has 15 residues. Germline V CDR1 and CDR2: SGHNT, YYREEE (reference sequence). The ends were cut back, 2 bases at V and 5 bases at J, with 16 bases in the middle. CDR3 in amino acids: CASSFGRGFPETQYF. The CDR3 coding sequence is TGTGCCAGCAGCTTCGGTAGGGGTTTTCCGGAGACCCAGTACTTC.

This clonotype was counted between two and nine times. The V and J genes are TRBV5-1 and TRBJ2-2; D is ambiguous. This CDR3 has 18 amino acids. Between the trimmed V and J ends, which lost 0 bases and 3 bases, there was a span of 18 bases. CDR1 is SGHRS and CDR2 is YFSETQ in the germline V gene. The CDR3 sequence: CASSLGALVGTDTGELFF. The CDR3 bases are TGCGCCAGCAGCTTGGGGGCCCTTGTAGGTACGGACACCGGGGAGCTGTTTTTT.

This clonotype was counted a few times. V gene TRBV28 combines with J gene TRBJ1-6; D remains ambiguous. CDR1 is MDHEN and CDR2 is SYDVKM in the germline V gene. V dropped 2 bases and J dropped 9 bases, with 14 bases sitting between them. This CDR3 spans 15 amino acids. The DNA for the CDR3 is TGTGCCAGCAGTTTAGTAGGCGTGGTTTCTTCACCCCTCCACTTT. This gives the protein CASSLVGVVSSPLHF. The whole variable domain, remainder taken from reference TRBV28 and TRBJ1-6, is DVKVTQSSRYLVKRTGEKVFLECVQDMDHENMFWYRQDPGLGLRLIYFSYDVKMKEKGDIPEGYSVSREKKERFSLILESASTNQTSMYLCASSLVGVVSSPLHFGNGTRLTVT.